This TCR beta chain was identified during a study of T cell clonotyping in hematopoietic cell transplantation. Clones were sequenced by immunoSEQ multiplex PCR, and TCRdb holds only the in-frame ones, with some missing. The sample records roughly 42,000 clones, roughly 94% being singletons. The CDR3 runs 11 residues. Germline assignment: CDR1 SGHNT and CDR2 YYREEE (reference sequence). Trimming stripped 4 bases from V and 11 bases from J, with 7 bases between. The TCR comes from a woman between 50 and 59 years old in good health. Some clones in this sample may be carry-over from other donors' samples. The chain carries TRBV5-4 and TRBJ2-6, with a possible D match to TRBD1 (5 bases). The sequenced material came from peripheral blood mononuclear cells. The CDR3 DNA reads as TGTGCCAGCAGCCTCAGGGACGTCCTGACTTTC. Translation: CASSLRDVLTF. Using reference TRBV5-4 and TRBJ2-6 for the parts outside the CDR3, the full variable domain is ETGVTQSPTHLIKTRGQQVTLRCSSQSGHNTVSWYQQALGQGPQFIFQYYREEENGRGNFPPRFSGLQFPNYSSELNVNALELDDSALYLCASSLRDVLTFGAGSRLTVL.